The 24 T cell receptor beta chains in this list originate from one sample, sequenced in a study of untreated major depressive disorder. Study-wide results and caveats: Depressed patients' CD4+ T cells carried increased TRBV05-01 (Vbeta 5.1) usage versus control CD4+ T cells.

Method: immunoSEQ multiplex PCR; TCRdb's copy keeps in-frame clones and lacks some. The sample holds 25,000 to 30,000 clones; about nine tenths are singletons and the top ten take 0.55% to 0.9%. Antigens for these TCRs are unknown. Sequencing was done on a sample of CD4+ T cells from PBMCs. These receptors were taken from a woman in her thirties with major depressive disorder.

This clone has only a few counts. The chain combines TRBV2 with TRBJ1-5; no reliable D call. The germline gives CDR1 SNHLY, CDR2 FYNNEI. Trimming removed 6 bases from V and 7 bases from J, with 10 bases in between. There are 12 residues in the CDR3. DNA for the CDR3: TGTGCCAGCAGAGAGGTAAACCAGCCCCAGCATTTT. It yields the protein CASREVNQPQHF. The whole variable domain, remainder taken from reference TRBV2 and TRBJ1-5, is EPEVTQTPSHQVTQMGQEVILRCVPISNHLYFYWYRQILGQKVEFLVSFYNNEISEKSEIFDDQFSVERPDGSNFTLKIRSTKLEDSAMYFCASREVNQPQHFGDGTRLSIL.

The gene calls are TRBV28 and TRBJ1-2; D remains ambiguous. The CDR3 runs to 11 residues. Germline CDR1 MDHEN, CDR2 SYDVKM. Trimming pared 4 bases from V and 6 bases from J, leaving 6 bases between. The CDR3 spells CASSSYHGYTF. In nucleotides, the CDR3 is TGTGCCAGCAGTTCATACCATGGCTACACCTTC.

The rearrangement links TRBV11-1 to TRBJ2-7; 14 nucleotides agree with TRBD2. Germline V CDR1 and CDR2: SGHAT, FQDESV (reference sequence). V lost 3 bases and J lost 6; bases outside the gene matches: 7. The CDR3 runs to 16 residues. The CDR3 nucleotides read TGTGCCAGCAGCTTGGGACTAGCGGGAGTCCGGGGCGAGCAGTACTTC. As protein: CASSLGLAGVRGEQYF.

The chain has TRBV7-2 and TRBJ2-2; 9 bases are a match to TRBD1. V trimming: 5 bases; J trimming: 5 bases; junction bases outside the gene matches: 6. This CDR3 region has 15 residues. The germline gives CDR1 SGHTA, CDR2 FQGNSA. DNA for the CDR3: TGTGCCAGCAGCACACAGGGGGCGCTTACCGGGGAGCTGTTTTTT. Encoded protein: CASSTQGALTGELFF.

A single count supports this clone. This chain joins TRBV19 and TRBJ2-1, with TRBD2 identical over 12 bases. Per germline, CDR1 LNHDA and CDR2 SQIVND (reference sequence). The trim removed 3 bases at V and 13 bases at J, leaving 4 bases unmatched. The CDR3 consists of 13 residues. This CDR3 is CASSMVTSGRQFF. The CDR3 DNA is TGTGCCAGTAGTATGGTGACTAGCGGGAGACAGTTCTTC.

J is TRBJ1-3 and V is TRBV29-1; no clear D. CDR3 length equals 11 residues. The ends were cut back, 7 bases at V and 0 bases at J, with 4 bases in the middle. CDR1 is SQVTM and CDR2 is ANQGSEA in the germline V gene. The CDR3 loop reads CSGSSGNTIYF. The CDR3 coding sequence is TGCAGCGGCTCCTCTGGAAACACCATATATTTT.

J is TRBJ2-4 and V is TRBV11-3; D uncertain. CDR3 length equals 13 residues. Between the trimmed V and J ends, which lost 2 bases and 8 bases, there was a span of 10 bases. Germline V CDR1 and CDR2: SGHNT, YENEEA. This chain's CDR3 is CASSLIHKHIQYF. CDR3 nucleotide sequence: TGTGCCAGCAGCTTAATACACAAGCACATTCAGTACTTC.

V usage is TRBV5-4 and J usage is TRBJ2-7; perhaps TRBD2 as D (6 bases). V gave up 4 bases and J gave up 1 base, with 12 bases separating them. The CDR3 is 14 residues long. Germline lookup yields CDR1 SGHNT and CDR2 YYREEE (reference sequence). CDR3 DNA: TGTGCCAGCAGCCGCGGGACGGGGTCCTACGAGCAGTACTTC. It is translated as CASSRGTGSYEQYF.

CDR3 sequence: CAIRRTSGGSGSYEQYF. CDR3 DNA: TGTGCCATCAGACGGACTAGCGGGGGAAGTGGGTCCTACGAGCAGTACTTC. The chain links TRBV10-3 to TRBJ2-7; 13 bases match TRBD2. With 6 bases clipped from V and 1 base from J, the junction kept 9 bases outside the gene matches. Germline CDR1 is ENHRY and CDR2 is SYGVKD. The CDR3 length is 17 residues.

The V and J genes are TRBV4-2 and TRBJ1-2; D not resolved. Germline CDR1 and CDR2: LGHNA and YNFKEQ. The CDR3 length is 15 residues. Trimming shortened V by 0 bases and J by 4 bases, and 12 bases separated the two germline ends. CDR3 nucleotides: TGTGCCAGCAGCCAAGACCCCATGGGCACCTATGGCTACACCTTC. Protein product: CASSQDPMGTYGYTF.

The genes are TRBV9 and TRBJ2-7; possible D gene TRBD2, 6 bases. Germline V gives CDR1 SGDLS, CDR2 YYNGEE. V lost 0 bases to trimming and J lost 3 bases, with 13 bases between them. There are 15 residues in the CDR3. The CDR3 region is CASSVDYGRFYEQYF. CDR3 in DNA: TGTGCCAGCAGCGTAGATTACGGGAGATTCTACGAGCAGTACTTC.

This chain joins TRBV27 and TRBJ1-4, with a possible D match to TRBD1 (5 bases). Deletions cut 5 bases from V and 7 bases from J, with 17 bases between. CDR3 length equals 15 residues. Germline V gene sequence: CDR1 MNHEY, CDR2 SMNVEV (reference sequence). DNA of the CDR3: TGTGCCAGCAGTCAACCTGGGAGGGGTAGTGAAAAACTGTTTTTT. Translation: CASSQPGRGSEKLFF.

This clone appeared once. The rearrangement uses TRBV29-1 and TRBJ1-2, with D unresolved. The V gene lost 4 bases and the J gene lost 8 bases, with 8 bases spanning the gap. Germline V gives CDR1 SQVTM, CDR2 ANQGSEA. There are 10 residues in the CDR3. CDR3: CSVGGGGYTF. The DNA of the CDR3 is TGCAGCGTTGGAGGAGGGGGCTACACCTTC.

The genes are TRBV4-1 and TRBJ2-1; 7 positions match TRBD1. Germline assignment: CDR1 MGHRA and CDR2 YSYEKL. The CDR3 has 15 residues. V was pared by 2 bases and J by 8 bases, with 9 bases of the junction left unmatched. CDR3 in DNA: TGCGCCAGCAGCCAACAACCGGGACAGTTCGATGAGCAGTTCTTC. This sequence encodes CASSQQPGQFDEQFF.

The chain's CDR3 is CASSLGGLYYGYTF. CDR3 DNA sequence: TGTGCCAGCAGCTTGGGGGGGCTTTACTATGGCTACACCTTC. The J gene is TRBJ1-2, the V gene TRBV5-6; a possible D gene is TRBD1 (6 bases). CDR1 and CDR2 (germline): SGHDT, YYEEEE. This CDR3 is built from 14 residues. Trimming stripped 0 bases from V and 3 bases from J, with 9 bases between.

This clone was picked up one time. The V gene is TRBV5-6, the J gene TRBJ2-7; D is perhaps TRBD1 (5 bases). Deletions cut 4 bases from V and 10 bases from J, with 12 bases between. The CDR3 totals 11 residues. Germline values: CDR1 SGHDT, CDR2 YYEEEE. DNA of the CDR3: TGTGCCAGCAGCACCAAGGGGCAACAGTACTTC. Translated, it gives CASSTKGQQYF.

This chain connects TRBV7-2 to TRBJ1-1, with D unresolved. Germline CDR1 reads SGHTA; CDR2 reads FQGNSA. This CDR3 is built from 14 residues. Between the trimmed V and J ends, which lost 1 base and 3 bases, there was a span of 9 bases. CDR3 region: CASSLVGGYTEAFF. CDR3 DNA sequence: TGTGCCAGCAGCTTAGTAGGCGGGTACACTGAAGCTTTCTTT.

The chain recombines TRBV6-4 with TRBJ2-7, with D possibly being TRBD1 or TRBD2 (5 bases each). V shed 8 bases and J shed 11 bases, with 19 bases lying between them. The CDR3 covers 12 residues. Germline lookup yields CDR1 MRHNA and CDR2 SNTAGT. The CDR3 nucleotides are TGTGCCAGCTTTCCGGGACCGGGCTGGGAGTACTTC. It is translated as CASFPGPGWEYF.

The chain carries TRBV11-3 and TRBJ2-2; no firm D call. Germline CDR1 reads SGHNT; CDR2 reads YENEEA. Between the trimmed V and J ends, which lost 0 bases and 4 bases, there was a span of 6 bases. There are 14 residues in the CDR3. This chain's CDR3 is CASSLDGGTGELFF. CDR3 in DNA: TGTGCCAGCAGCTTAGATGGTGGCACCGGGGAGCTGTTTTTT.

The rearrangement links TRBV5-1 to TRBJ2-7; 9 positions match TRBD1. The CDR3 has 14 residues. Germline assignment: CDR1 SGHRS and CDR2 YFSETQ. V was clipped by 3 bases and J by 3 bases; unmatched bases: 4. This CDR3 reads CASSSGQGNYEQYF. CDR3 DNA sequence: TGCGCCAGCAGCTCAGGACAGGGGAACTACGAGCAGTACTTC.

V is TRBV6-5 and J is TRBJ2-3, with D tentatively TRBD1 (5 bases). The V end lost 7 bases, the J end lost 0 bases, and 11 bases lay between the germline ends. Germline assignment: CDR1 MNHEY and CDR2 SVGAGI. This CDR3 contains 14 residues. Here the CDR3 reads CASKTGFSTDTQYF. DNA of the CDR3: TGTGCCAGCAAAACAGGATTCAGCACAGATACGCAGTATTTT.

This clone was recorded once. V usage is TRBV27 and J usage is TRBJ2-4; TRBD1 matches 7 bases. Germline-derived CDR1 and CDR2 are MNHEY and SMNVEV (reference sequence). CDR3 size: 14 residues. Losses at the gene ends were 5 bases for V and 8 bases for J; bases not matched to a gene: 9. For the CDR3, the DNA is TGTGCCAGCAGTCCCCGAGGGGGCCGGCACATTCAGTACTTC. Translating it yields CASSPRGGRHIQYF.

This rearrangement joins TRBV28 to TRBJ2-7, with D unclear. V shed 8 bases and J shed 4 bases, with 15 bases lying between them. In germline, CDR1 is MDHEN, CDR2 SYDVKM. The CDR3 has 13 amino acids. CDR3 loop: CASQATPGYEQYF. The CDR3 nucleotides are TGTGCCAGCCAAGCTACGCCGGGTTACGAGCAGTACTTC.

The chain is built from TRBV2 and TRBJ1-1, with a weak D call TRBD1 (5 bases). This CDR3 is built from 13 residues. Germline V gene sequence: CDR1 SNHLY, CDR2 FYNNEI. The V end was cut by 4 bases, the J end by 2 bases, with 8 bases between. The CDR3 loop is CASSGRDNTEAFF. The CDR3 DNA is TGTGCCAGCAGTGGACGGGACAACACTGAAGCTTTCTTT.